The TCR beta chain under discussion was sequenced for a study of a mutant IDH1 vaccine in newly diagnosed glioma. In its sample, this clone was seen a few times. Its specificity is not known. Repertoires were generated with immunoSEQ multiplex PCR, while TCRdb's copy carries only in-frame clones and drops some. The repertoire holds more than 40,000 clones, with around nine tenths as singletons. The time point: week 35, safety follow-up. In the vaccine, a single dose held 300 ug of the mutant IDH1 20-mer peptide, along with topical imiquimod. Trimming left V 6 bases short and J 2 bases short, with 11 bases between. The CDR3 contains 13 residues. Per the germline V gene, CDR1 is SGHAT and CDR2 is FQNNGV.

The chain uses TRBV11-2 and TRBJ2-7, with a possible D match to TRBD2 (5 bases). The sample was PBMCs, taken from a glioma patient whose treatment included an IDH1 peptide vaccine. This receptor was taken from a middle-aged woman with glioma. For the CDR3, the DNA is TGTGCCAGCAGACCGAGCGGAACCTACGAGCAGTACTTC. It translates to CASRPSGTYEQYF.